This entry lists 10 T cell receptor beta chains sequenced from one sample in a study of T cell repertoires in cytomegalovirus infection. A single record per CDR3 protein comes from TCRdb applying MiXCR to the reads. The table includes 150,000 or so distinct CDR3 sequences, roughly a fifth detected once. Their antigen targets remain unknown. Sequenced material: CD8+ T cells from cultured PBMCs, taken from culture after CMV antigen stimulation. The receptors were gathered from a human donor in good health (CMV status not recorded). Some clones in this sample may be carry-over from other donors' samples.

The chain links TRBV12-3 or TRBV12-4 to TRBJ1-3, with no clear D. V dropped 7 bases and J dropped 3 bases, with 13 bases sitting between them. The length of the CDR3 is 14 residues. DNA for the CDR3: TGTGCCAGCACCCCGGGCAGCTTTGGAAACACCATATATTTT. Translation: CASTPGSFGNTIYF.

Only a few counts were recorded for this clonotype. The CDR3 spells CASISTTGSSYNSPLHF. The CDR3 DNA reads TGTGCCAGCATCTCAACCACAGGGAGCTCCTATAATTCACCCCTCCACTTT. The chain has TRBV7-9 and TRBJ1-6, with D maybe TRBD1 (6 bases). Trimming stripped 7 bases from V and 0 bases from J, with 16 bases between. Germline loops: CDR1 SEHNR, CDR2 FQNEAQ (reference sequence). This CDR3 is built from 17 residues.

The genes are TRBV2 and TRBJ1-2; no reliable D call. V lost 0 bases to trimming and J lost 7 bases, with 6 bases between them. In germline, CDR1 is SNHLY, CDR2 FYNNEI. CDR3 length: 12 amino acids. The CDR3 loop reads CASSEALSGYTF. The CDR3 DNA is TGTGCCAGCAGTGAAGCGCTTAGTGGCTACACCTTC.

This chain uses TRBV6-6 with TRBJ2-6, with 7 bases fitting TRBD1. V was pared by 2 bases and J by 0 bases, with 19 bases of the junction left unmatched. The CDR3 totals 22 residues. CDR1 is MNHNY and CDR2 is SVGAGI in the germline V gene (reference sequence). The CDR3 DNA sequence: TGTGCCAGCAGTTACCCCTCCCTGACAGGGAATATGGCAAACTCTGGGGCCAACGTCCTGACTTTC. This codes for CASSYPSLTGNMANSGANVLTF.

The J gene is TRBJ2-1, the V gene TRBV12-3 or TRBV12-4, with no clear D. V was shortened by 0 bases and J by 14 bases, with 14 bases between the two germline ends. This CDR3 has 13 amino acids. CDR3 nucleotides: TGTGCCAGCAGTTTAGCGGGAACATCTAACGAGTTCTTC. It specifies CASSLAGTSNEFF.

This chain links TRBV7-2 with TRBJ2-7; 8 nucleotides match TRBD2. Germline V lookup: CDR1 SGHTA, CDR2 FQGNSA. Unmatched junction bases numbered 10, after V lost 2 bases and J lost 1 base. This CDR3 has 17 residues. CDR3 residues: CASSLNSGGGISYEQYF. In nucleotides, the CDR3 is TGTGCCAGCAGCTTAAATTCAGGCGGGGGGATTTCCTACGAGCAGTACTTC.

The chain employs TRBV7-6 and TRBJ2-1, with TRBD1 matching 7 bases. CDR1 and CDR2 from the germline V gene are SGHVS and FNYEAQ. V trimming: 5 bases; J trimming: 5 bases; junction bases outside the gene matches: 3. The CDR3 consists of 13 residues. The CDR3 loop is CASSVGQDNEQFF. The CDR3 coding sequence is TGTGCCAGCAGCGTCGGACAGGACAATGAGCAGTTCTTC.

This clonotype has just a few counts. This chain connects TRBV7-2 to TRBJ1-1; D remains ambiguous. V was shortened by 5 bases and J by 1 base, with 8 bases between the two germline ends. Germline CDR1 and CDR2: SGHTA and FQGNSA. This CDR3 comprises 13 residues. This CDR3 is CASSPLANTEAFF. In DNA form, the CDR3 reads TGTGCCAGCAGCCCCCTTGCGAACACTGAAGCTTTCTTT. Drawing the rest from reference TRBV7-2 and TRBJ1-1, the complete variable domain is GAGVSQSPSNKVTEKGKDVELRCDPISGHTALYWYRQSLGQGLEFLIYFQGNSAPDKSGLPSDRFSAERTGGSVSTLTIQRTQQEDSAVYLCASSPLANTEAFFGQGTRLTVV.

This clonotype appeared a single time. V usage is TRBV11-2 and J usage is TRBJ2-1; 11 bases match TRBD2. The germline V gene has CDR1 SGHAT and CDR2 FQNNGV. The CDR3 covers 15 residues. V dropped 3 bases and J dropped 8; count of bases not matched to a gene: 6. This CDR3 reads CASSLGLAGGDEQFF. The CDR3 DNA reads as TGTGCCAGCAGCTTGGGCCTAGCGGGGGGTGATGAGCAGTTCTTC.

This clonotype was observed a few times. The chain recombines TRBV4-1 with TRBJ1-2, with no clear D. The germline CDR1 and CDR2 sequences are MGHRA and YSYEKL. Trimming shortened V by 2 bases and J by 7 bases, and 8 bases separated the two germline ends. The CDR3 has 12 residues. This chain's CDR3 is CASSQSTRGYTF. In nucleotides, the CDR3 is TGCGCCAGCAGCCAAAGTACGCGTGGCTACACCTTC.